The 16 T cell receptor beta chains below come from one sample, sequenced in a study of cytomegalovirus exposure and HLA in healthy donors. Primers: 60 Vbeta forward and 13 Jbeta reverse. Repertoires were generated with immunoSEQ multiplex PCR, while TCRdb's copy carries only in-frame clones and drops some. The sample lists about 110,000 clones, roughly 77% seen once, with 2.5% in the top ten. Sequences were obtained from PBMCs. The receptors were sampled from a man aged 35-49 years in good health and CMV-seronegative.

The rearrangement links TRBV5-1 to TRBJ2-2; D not certain. The CDR3 sequence is 15 residues long. Germline CDR1 is SGHRS and CDR2 is YFSETQ. V lost 5 bases and J 0 bases, leaving 11 bases between the germline ends. CDR3 nucleotides: TGCGCCAGCAGTCAAAGCCTATCGAACACCGGGGAGCTGTTTTTT. It codes for CASSQSLSNTGELFF. The entire variable domain, with the rest obtained from reference TRBV5-1 and TRBJ2-2, is as follows: KAGVTQTPRYLIKTRGQQVTLSCSPISGHRSVSWYQQTPGQGLQFLFEYFSETQRNKGNFPGRFSGRQFSNSRSEMNVSTLELGDSALYLCASSQSLSNTGELFFGEGSRLTVL.

The CDR3 DNA reads as TGTGCCAGCAGCTTAATTGCGGGGGATCAGTCACCCCTCCACTTT. Protein sequence: CASSLIAGDQSPLHF. J is TRBJ1-6 and V is TRBV7-3; D perhaps matches TRBD1 (5 bases). Germline V gene sequence: CDR1 SGHTA, CDR2 FQGTGA. V was clipped by 1 base and J by 10 bases, with 14 bases between them. The CDR3 is 15 residues long.

The genes are TRBV30 and TRBJ2-1; 16 bases map to TRBD2. CDR1 is GTSNPN, CDR2 SVGIG, per germline (reference sequence). The CDR3 is 16 amino acids. The junction had 4 bases not matched to a gene; V was cut back by 4 bases and J by 4 bases. CDR3 bases: TGTGCCTGGATACCGGGACTAGCGGGGGGGTACAATGAGCAGTTCTTC. This sequence encodes CAWIPGLAGGYNEQFF.

The CDR3 coding sequence is TGTGCTAGTGGCCCTTCCGATACGCAGTATTTT. Translation: CASGPSDTQYF. The chain is built from TRBV12-5 and TRBJ2-3; D uncertain. The CDR3 sequence is 11 residues long. The germline V gene has CDR1 LGHNT and CDR2 FRNRAP. Trimming pared 6 bases from V and 6 bases from J, leaving 7 bases between.

This clone was observed a few times. The J gene is TRBJ2-5, the V gene TRBV5-1; maybe TRBD2 (6 bases). Germline V CDR1 and CDR2: SGHRS, YFSETQ. The CDR3 runs to 14 residues. The V end lost 3 bases, the J end lost 2 bases, and 11 bases lay between the germline ends. The CDR3, as DNA: TGCGCCAGCAGCTGGGGACTGGCTCAAGAGACCCAGTACTTC. Its protein product is CASSWGLAQETQYF.

The table lists this clone with a count of one. The CDR3 region is CASSQGQGARPQHF. The CDR3 DNA sequence: TGTGCCAGCAGCCAGGGACAGGGGGCGAGGCCCCAGCATTTT. This chain links TRBV7-6 with TRBJ1-5; 12 positions match TRBD1. CDR3 length equals 14 residues. The J segment lost 9 bases and the V segment lost 5 bases, leaving 5 bases of the junction unmatched. The germline V gene has CDR1 SGHVS and CDR2 FNYEAQ.

The chain is built from TRBV19 and TRBJ1-1; 7 bases align to TRBD1. CDR1 is LNHDA, CDR2 SQIVND, per germline (reference sequence). CDR3 length: 14 residues. V lost 10 bases and J lost 7; bases outside the gene matches: 15. The CDR3 nucleotides read TGTGCCACCTCTGGAAGGGGGACAGACATTGAAGCTTTCTTT. It specifies CATSGRGTDIEAFF.

CDR3 in amino acids: CASRLAGGSDEQFF. The CDR3 bases are TGTGCCAGCAGATTGGCGGGGGGGTCAGATGAGCAGTTCTTC. The rearrangement uses TRBV7-2 and TRBJ2-1, with 9 bases matching TRBD2. Losses at the gene ends were 6 bases for V and 8 bases for J; bases not matched to a gene: 8. Germline-derived CDR1 and CDR2 are SGHTA and FQGNSA. The CDR3 runs to 14 residues.

This clone showed up just once. V gene TRBV19 combines with J gene TRBJ1-1; the D is unclear. The V and J ends lost 3 bases and 5 bases respectively, with 10 bases between them. CDR1 and CDR2 from the germline V gene are LNHDA and SQIVND (reference sequence). CDR3 length equals 13 residues. The DNA for the CDR3 is TGTGCCAGTAGTATGGTTCGGGTGACTGAAGCTTTCTTT. Its protein product is CASSMVRVTEAFF.

The CDR3 DNA reads as TGTGCCAGCGGGTTCGGGCAAGAGACCCAGTACTTC. It specifies CASGFGQETQYF. V gene TRBV7-2 combines with J gene TRBJ2-5; D gene uncertain. The CDR3 runs to 12 residues. Germline lookup yields CDR1 SGHTA and CDR2 FQGNSA. Between the trimmed V and J ends, which lost 8 bases and 2 bases, there was a span of 9 bases.

The V and J genes are TRBV13 and TRBJ1-1; maybe TRBD1 (5 bases). V was pared by 0 bases and J by 0 bases, with 11 bases between. Germline V gives CDR1 PRHDT, CDR2 FYEKMQ (reference sequence). The CDR3 sequence is 16 residues long. CDR3 in DNA: TGTGCCAGCAGCTTAGGGGCAGGGCTTCTGAACACTGAAGCTTTCTTT. This sequence encodes CASSLGAGLLNTEAFF. Based on the CDR3 plus reference TRBV13 and TRBJ1-1, the full variable domain is AAGVIQSPRHLIKEKRETATLKCYPIPRHDTVYWYQQGPGQDPQFLISFYEKMQSDKGSIPDRFSAQQFSDYHSELNMSSLELGDSALYFCASSLGAGLLNTEAFFGQGTRLTVV.

This clone was detected only once. This chain uses TRBV5-6 with TRBJ2-1; no firm D call. The CDR3 length is 13 residues. Germline-derived CDR1 and CDR2 are SGHDT and YYEEEE. Trimming took off 4 bases at V and 8 bases at J, with 13 bases between the two ends. Here the CDR3 reads CASSQYRGDEQFF. CDR3 nucleotides: TGTGCCAGCAGCCAGTACCGAGGAGATGAGCAGTTCTTC.

This chain uses TRBV25-1 with TRBJ1-1; 8 bases match TRBD1. Germline lookup yields CDR1 MGHDK and CDR2 SYGVNS. The V gene end was trimmed by 4 bases and the J gene end by 10 bases; junction bases not matched to a gene: 11. The CDR3 loop spans 14 amino acids. The CDR3 loop is CASSVTGVKARAFF. In DNA, the CDR3 is TGTGCCAGCAGTGTGACAGGGGTGAAGGCTCGAGCTTTCTTT.

This clone has only a few counts. The J gene is TRBJ1-3, the V gene TRBV5-4; D perhaps matches TRBD1 (6 bases). Trimming left V 0 bases short and J 2 bases short, with 6 bases between. Germline CDR1 and CDR2: SGHNT and YYREEE (reference sequence). The CDR3 has 14 residues. CDR3 loop: CASSLDRAGNTIYF. The CDR3 DNA follows: TGTGCCAGCAGCTTGGACAGGGCTGGAAACACCATATATTTT.

The CDR3 DNA reads as TGTGCCGTCATAGCAAACGTCGGCGAGCAGTACTTC. Residues: CAVIANVGEQYF. The chain employs TRBV10-3 and TRBJ2-7; D call uncertain. In germline, CDR1 is ENHRY, CDR2 SYGVKD. V lost 11 bases, J lost 6 bases, and 17 bases lay in between. This CDR3 spans 12 amino acids.

This chain joins TRBV5-4 and TRBJ2-7, with 9 bases aligning to TRBD2. This CDR3 region has 17 residues. The V and J ends lost 4 bases and 1 base, in that order; junction bases with no gene match: 12. The germline V gene encodes CDR1 SGHNT and CDR2 YYREEE (reference sequence). CDR3 nucleotides: TGTGCCAGCAGCGCTAGAGGCGGGGGGGCCGGGTCCTACGAGCAGTACTTC. Translated, it gives CASSARGGGAGSYEQYF. The full variable domain, with the rest looked up from reference TRBV5-4 and TRBJ2-7, is ETGVTQSPTHLIKTRGQQVTLRCSSQSGHNTVSWYQQALGQGPQFIFQYYREEENGRGNFPPRFSGLQFPNYSSELNVNALELDDSALYLCASSARGGGAGSYEQYFGPGTRLTVT.